This paragraph covers one T cell receptor (beta chain) sequence. Its antigen is as yet unknown. These data are taken from a study of cytomegalovirus exposure and HLA in healthy donors. Germline-derived CDR1 and CDR2 are SNHLY and FYNNEI. The V end was cut by 10 bases, the J end by 4 bases, with 17 bases between. The CDR3 has 14 residues. Study-wide points: A link between a missense DCLRE1C variant and TCR beta V- and J-gene trimming emerged from a later analysis. The authors reported that TCR beta sequences could predict HLA-A and HLA-B alleles. These predictions were accurate for most subjects in the first cohort.

13 Jbeta primers and 60 Vbeta primers were used for the PCR. Sequencing used immunoSEQ multiplex PCR; TCRdb keeps in-frame clones, though not all of them. The listing records roughly 62,000 clones. Sample: PBMCs. This receptor was identified in a woman younger than 30 in good health and CMV-seronegative. V usage is TRBV2 and J usage is TRBJ1-5; D may be TRBD1 (6 bases). CDR3 region: CATSGTRLNQPQHF. CDR3 DNA sequence: TGTGCCACCTCCGGGACACGGTTAAATCAGCCCCAGCATTTT. Combining the CDR3 with reference TRBV2 and TRBJ1-5 gives the whole variable domain EPEVTQTPSHQVTQMGQEVILRCVPISNHLYFYWYRQILGQKVEFLVSFYNNEISEKSEIFDDQFSVERPDGSNFTLKIRSTKLEDSAMYFCATSGTRLNQPQHFGDGTRLSIL.